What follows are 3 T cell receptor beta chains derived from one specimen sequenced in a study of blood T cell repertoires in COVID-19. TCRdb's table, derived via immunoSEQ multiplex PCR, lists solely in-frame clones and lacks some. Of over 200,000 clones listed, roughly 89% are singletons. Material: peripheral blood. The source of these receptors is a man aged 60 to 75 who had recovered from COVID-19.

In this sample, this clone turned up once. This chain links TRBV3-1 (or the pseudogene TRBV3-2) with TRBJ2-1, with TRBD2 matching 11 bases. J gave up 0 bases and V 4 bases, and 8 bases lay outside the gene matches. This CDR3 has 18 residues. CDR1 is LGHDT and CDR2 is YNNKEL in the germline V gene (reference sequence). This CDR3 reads CASSLSGSGRVSYNEQFF. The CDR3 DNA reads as TGTGCCAGCAGCCTCTCGGGTAGCGGGAGGGTCTCCTACAATGAGCAGTTCTTC.

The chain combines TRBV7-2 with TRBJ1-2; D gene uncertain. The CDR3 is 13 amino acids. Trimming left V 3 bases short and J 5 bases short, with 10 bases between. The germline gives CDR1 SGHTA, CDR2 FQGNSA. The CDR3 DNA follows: TGTGCCAGCAGCTTGGAGTCTATTTATGGCTACACCTTC. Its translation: CASSLESIYGYTF.

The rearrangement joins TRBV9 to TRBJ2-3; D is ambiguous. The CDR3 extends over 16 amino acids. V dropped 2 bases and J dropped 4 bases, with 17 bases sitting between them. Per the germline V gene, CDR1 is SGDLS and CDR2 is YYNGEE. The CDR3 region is CASSVRSGPTSDTQYF. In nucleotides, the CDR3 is TGTGCCAGCAGCGTCAGATCGGGTCCCACGTCAGATACGCAGTATTTT.